This entry features one TCR beta chain sequence. Its antigen is undetermined. Germline V gene lookup returns CDR1 SEHNR and CDR2 FQNEAQ (reference sequence). The CDR3 is 16 amino acids. V was cut by 1 base and J by 2 bases, with 15 bases left in between. Unstimulated regulatory T cells (CD4+CD25+CD127-), CD4+CD25- non-regulatory cells, CD4 and CD8 cells were FACS-sorted from thawed PBMCs. These data belong to a study of Tregs in tolerant kidney transplant recipients. Study-wide points: Biological reproducibility was not directly addressed in this study. Activated donor B cell expansion appeared to reveal the most relevant donor-specific TCRbeta repertoire. Validation in larger populations is needed because few patients were studied.

The table came from immunoSEQ multiplex PCR; TCRdb's copy has only in-frame clones and leaves some out. The table records approximately 260,000 clones, roughly 80% of them present only once. This TCR derives from a human donor in good health. Sequenced input: CD4+ T cells from blood. The V gene is TRBV7-9, the J gene TRBJ2-7; possible D gene TRBD2, 5 bases. The CDR3 loop is CASSLGSWRAAYEQYF. The DNA of the CDR3 is TGTGCCAGCAGCTTAGGGTCGTGGCGGGCCGCCTACGAGCAGTACTTC.